This T cell receptor (beta chain) was retrieved from a study of regulatory T cells in long-lasting Graves disease. Regarding the study as a whole: Persistent disease was associated with favored TRBV28 usage and with favored use of TRBJ1-2 and TRBJ2-5.

V was pared by 0 bases and J by 4 bases, with 7 bases between. CDR3 length: 13 residues. Germline V gene sequence: CDR1 SGHTS, CDR2 YDEGEE. Researchers made TCR beta libraries by using iRepertoire HTBI primers and running Arm-PCR on CDR3 regions. TCRdb fed the multiplex PCR reads into MiXCR, producing one record per CDR3 protein. The sample has some 410,000 distinct CDR3 sequences; roughly 15% are singletons. Time point specified: newly diagnosed GD, antithyroid drugs for less than 3 months. PBMC RNA was the source of the TCR library. This clonotype was counted many times. Its antigen is still unknown. This sample also appeared in a second study, on T cells in Graves' hyperthyroidism and ophthalmopathy. That paper states: Among clonotypes expanded in thyroid above 0.001, most were also found in blood. Ophthalmopathy got predicted by the model a median approximately 6 months before its onset.

This sample comprised peripheral blood mononuclear cells (PBMCs), obtained at new diagnosis, from a patient treated with antithyroid drugs. This TCR came from a woman in her twenties or thirties with Graves disease. The V and J genes are TRBV5-8 and TRBJ1-1, with D possibly TRBD1 on 5 matching bases. The CDR3 DNA reads TGTGCCAGCAGCTTGGTACAGGCCACTGAAGCTTTCTTT. It encodes CASSLVQATEAFF.